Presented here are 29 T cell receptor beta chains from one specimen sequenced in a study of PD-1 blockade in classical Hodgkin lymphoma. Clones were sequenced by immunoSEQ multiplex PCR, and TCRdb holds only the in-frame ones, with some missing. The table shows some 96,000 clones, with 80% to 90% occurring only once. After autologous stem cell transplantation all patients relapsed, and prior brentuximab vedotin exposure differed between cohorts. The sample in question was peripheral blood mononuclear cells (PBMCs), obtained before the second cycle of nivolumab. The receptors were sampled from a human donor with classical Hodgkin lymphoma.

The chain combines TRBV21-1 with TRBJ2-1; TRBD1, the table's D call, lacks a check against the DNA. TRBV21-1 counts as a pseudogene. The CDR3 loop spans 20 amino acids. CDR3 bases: TGTGCCAGCAGCATTCTACCCAGGGGGGATATGGGCGGGATACACAATGAGCAGTTCTTC. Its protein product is CASSILPRGDMGGIHNEQFF.

The CDR3 reads CASSLTGRETQYF. The CDR3 DNA sequence: TGCGCCAGCAGCTTAACAGGGCGAGAGACCCAGTACTTC. The chain combines TRBV5-1 with TRBJ2-5; tentatively, D is TRBD1 (6 bases). CDR3 length: 13 residues. From germline, CDR1 is SGHRS and CDR2 YFSETQ. Trimming shortened V by 2 bases and J by 4 bases, and 9 bases separated the two germline ends. Variable domain in full (rest from reference TRBV5-1 and TRBJ2-5): KAGVTQTPRYLIKTRGQQVTLSCSPISGHRSVSWYQQTPGQGLQFLFEYFSETQRNKGNFPGRFSGRQFSNSRSEMNVSTLELGDSALYLCASSLTGRETQYFGPGTRLLVL.

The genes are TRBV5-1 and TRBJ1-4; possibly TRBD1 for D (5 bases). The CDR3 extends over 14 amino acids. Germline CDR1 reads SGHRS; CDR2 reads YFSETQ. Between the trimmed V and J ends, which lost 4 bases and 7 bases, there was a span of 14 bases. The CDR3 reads CASSRTGVGEKLFF. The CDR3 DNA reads TGCGCCAGCAGCCGGACGGGGGTTGGTGAAAAACTGTTTTTT.

CDR3 amino acids: CASSALLAGVGNEQFF. In DNA, the CDR3 is TGTGCCAGCAGCGCGTTACTAGCGGGAGTTGGGAATGAGCAGTTCTTC. The J gene is TRBJ2-1, the V gene TRBV7-8, with 11 bases matching TRBD2. CDR3 length equals 16 residues. V shed 5 bases and J 7 bases; nucleotides not matched to a gene: 10. CDR1 and CDR2 (germline): SGHVS, FQNEAQ.

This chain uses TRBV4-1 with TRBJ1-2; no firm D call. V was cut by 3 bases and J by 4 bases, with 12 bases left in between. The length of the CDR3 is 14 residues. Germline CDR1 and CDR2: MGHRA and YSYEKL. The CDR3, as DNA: TGCGCCAGCAGCCAGGAGCACGACATCTATGGCTACACCTTC. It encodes CASSQEHDIYGYTF.

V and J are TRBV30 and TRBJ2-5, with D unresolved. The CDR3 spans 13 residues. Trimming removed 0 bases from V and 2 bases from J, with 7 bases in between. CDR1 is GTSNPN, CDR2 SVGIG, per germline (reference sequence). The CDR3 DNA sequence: TGTGCCTGGAGTGTACAAATACAAGAGACCCAGTACTTC. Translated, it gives CAWSVQIQETQYF.

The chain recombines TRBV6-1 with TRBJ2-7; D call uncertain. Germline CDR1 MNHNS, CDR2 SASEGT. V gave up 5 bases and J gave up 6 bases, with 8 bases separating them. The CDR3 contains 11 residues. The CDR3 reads CASSSPGEQYF. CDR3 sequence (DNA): TGTGCCAGCAGTAGCCCCGGCGAGCAGTACTTC.

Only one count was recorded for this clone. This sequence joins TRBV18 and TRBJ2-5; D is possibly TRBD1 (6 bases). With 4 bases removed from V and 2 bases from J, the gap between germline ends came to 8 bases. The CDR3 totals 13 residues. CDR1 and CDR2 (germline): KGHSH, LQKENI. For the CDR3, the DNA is TGTGCCAGCTCACTCCAGGGGCAAGAGACCCAGTACTTC. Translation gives CASSLQGQETQYF.

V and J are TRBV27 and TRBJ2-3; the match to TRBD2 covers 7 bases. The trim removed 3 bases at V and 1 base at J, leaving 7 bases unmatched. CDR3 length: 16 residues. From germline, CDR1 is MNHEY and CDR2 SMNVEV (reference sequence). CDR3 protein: CASSFGLGKGTDTQYF. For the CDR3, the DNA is TGTGCCAGCAGTTTTGGACTAGGGAAAGGCACAGATACGCAGTATTTT.

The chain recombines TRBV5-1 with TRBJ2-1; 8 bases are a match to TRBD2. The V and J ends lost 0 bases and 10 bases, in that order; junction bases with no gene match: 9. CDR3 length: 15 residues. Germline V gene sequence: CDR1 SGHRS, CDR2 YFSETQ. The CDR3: CASSLGTGGPGEQFF. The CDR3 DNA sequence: TGCGCCAGCAGCTTGGGAACGGGAGGGCCAGGAGAGCAGTTCTTC.

In nucleotides, the CDR3 is TGTGCCAGCCATGCAGGGTCCCTCCAAGAGACCCAGTACTTC. Protein: CASHAGSLQETQYF. V gene TRBV6-1 combines with J gene TRBJ2-5; possible D gene TRBD1, 5 bases. CDR3 length equals 14 residues. The germline V gene has CDR1 MNHNS and CDR2 SASEGT. With 8 bases removed from V and 1 base from J, the gap between germline ends came to 14 bases.

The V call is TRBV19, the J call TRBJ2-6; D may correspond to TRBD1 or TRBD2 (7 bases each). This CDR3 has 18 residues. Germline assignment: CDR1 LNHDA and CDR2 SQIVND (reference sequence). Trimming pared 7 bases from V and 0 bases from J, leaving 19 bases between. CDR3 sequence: CASTPRGGGGSGANVLTF. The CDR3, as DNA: TGTGCCAGTACCCCCAGGGGGGGAGGGGGCTCTGGGGCCAACGTCCTGACTTTC.

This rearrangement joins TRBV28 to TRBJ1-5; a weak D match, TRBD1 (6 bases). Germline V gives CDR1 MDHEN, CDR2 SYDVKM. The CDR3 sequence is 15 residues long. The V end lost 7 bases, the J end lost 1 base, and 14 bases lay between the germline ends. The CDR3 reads CASNAGVLSNQPQHF. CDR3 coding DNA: TGTGCCAGCAACGCAGGGGTATTGAGCAATCAGCCCCAGCATTTT.

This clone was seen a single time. The CDR3 reads CASSRDSDNEQFF. The CDR3 nucleotides are TGTGCCAGCAGCCGGGACAGTGACAATGAGCAGTTCTTC. J is TRBJ2-1 and V is TRBV11-2; 7 nucleotides match TRBD1. CDR3 length equals 13 residues. Germline CDR1 and CDR2: SGHAT and FQNNGV. V trimming: 5 bases; J trimming: 5 bases; junction bases outside the gene matches: 3. Drawing the rest from reference TRBV11-2 and TRBJ2-1, the complete variable domain is EAGVAQSPRYKIIEKRQSVAFWCNPISGHATLYWYQQILGQGPKLLIQFQNNGVVDDSQLPKDRFSAERLKGVDSTLKIQPAKLEDSAVYLCASSRDSDNEQFFGPGTRLTVL.

The CDR3 region is CASSDQGIYEQYF. The CDR3 DNA sequence: TGTGCCAGTAGCGATCAGGGGATCTACGAGCAGTACTTC. The rearrangement links TRBV19 to TRBJ2-7; TRBD1 is a possible D gene (6 bases). The V end was cut by 6 bases, the J end by 3 bases, with 12 bases between. From germline, CDR1 is LNHDA and CDR2 SQIVND (reference sequence). The CDR3 is 13 residues long.

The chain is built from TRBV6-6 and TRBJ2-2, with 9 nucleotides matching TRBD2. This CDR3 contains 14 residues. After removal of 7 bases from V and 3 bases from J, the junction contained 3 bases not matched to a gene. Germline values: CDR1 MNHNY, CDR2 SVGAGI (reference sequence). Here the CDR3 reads CASNLAGDTGELFF. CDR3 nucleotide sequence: TGTGCCAGCAACTTAGCGGGAGACACCGGGGAGCTGTTTTTT.

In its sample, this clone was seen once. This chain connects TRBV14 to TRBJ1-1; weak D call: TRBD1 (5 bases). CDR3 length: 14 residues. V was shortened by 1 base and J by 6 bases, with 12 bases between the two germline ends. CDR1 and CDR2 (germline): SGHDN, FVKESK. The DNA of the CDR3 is TGTGCCAGCAGCCAAGCGGCAGGGTCCGCTGAAGCTTTCTTT. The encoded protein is CASSQAAGSAEAFF.

CDR3 DNA: TGTGCCAGCACCAAAAGGGGGGGGGCGGGCACTGAAGCTTTCTTT. Encoded protein: CASTKRGGAGTEAFF. This chain connects TRBV7-2 to TRBJ1-1; weak D call: TRBD1 (6 bases). CDR3 length equals 15 residues. The V end lost 7 bases, the J end lost 4 bases, and 19 bases lay between the germline ends. Germline CDR1 SGHTA, CDR2 FQGNSA.

This CDR3 reads CASNPAGGDTQYF. The CDR3 DNA is TGTGCCAGCAACCCGGCCGGGGGGGATACGCAGTATTTT. The chain links TRBV5-6 to TRBJ2-3, with 7 bases that match TRBD2. The V and J ends lost 6 bases and 6 bases, in that order; junction bases with no gene match: 7. The CDR3 is 13 residues long. Germline V gene sequence: CDR1 SGHDT, CDR2 YYEEEE. The full variable domain, with the rest looked up from reference TRBV5-6 and TRBJ2-3, is DAGVTQSPTHLIKTRGQQVTLRCSPKSGHDTVSWYQQALGQGPQFIFQYYEEEERQRGNFPDRFSGHQFPNYSSELNVNALLLGDSALYLCASNPAGGDTQYFGPGTRLTVL.

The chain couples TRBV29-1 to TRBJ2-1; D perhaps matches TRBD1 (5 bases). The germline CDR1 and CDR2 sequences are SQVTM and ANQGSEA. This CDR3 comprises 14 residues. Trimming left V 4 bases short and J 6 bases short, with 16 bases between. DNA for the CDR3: TGCAGCGTTGGGCAGGGCCCGGTGGGCAATGAGCAGTTCTTC. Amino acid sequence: CSVGQGPVGNEQFF.

The DNA of the CDR3 is TGTGCCACCAGCGGGACCAGCCCTGGGGGCTACACCTTC. As protein: CATSGTSPGGYTF. The V and J genes are TRBV15 and TRBJ1-2; D possibly corresponds to TRBD1 (5 bases). CDR3 length equals 13 residues. Germline CDR1 is LNHNV and CDR2 is YYDKDF (reference sequence). The germline V and J ends were trimmed by 5 bases and 8 bases, with 15 bases remaining between them.

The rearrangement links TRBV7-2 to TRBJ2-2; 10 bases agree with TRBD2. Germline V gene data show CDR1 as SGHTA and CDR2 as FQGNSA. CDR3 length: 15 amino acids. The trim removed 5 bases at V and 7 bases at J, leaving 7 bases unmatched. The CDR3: CASSPGLAVLGELFF. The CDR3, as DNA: TGTGCCAGCAGCCCAGGACTAGCGGTACTCGGGGAGCTGTTTTTT.

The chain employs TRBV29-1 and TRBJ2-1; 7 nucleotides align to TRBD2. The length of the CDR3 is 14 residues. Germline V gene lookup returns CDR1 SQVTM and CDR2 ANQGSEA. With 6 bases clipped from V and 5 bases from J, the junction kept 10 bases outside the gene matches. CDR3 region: CSVTGRTPHNEQFF. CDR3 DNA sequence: TGCAGCGTGACCGGGAGGACCCCCCACAATGAGCAGTTCTTC.

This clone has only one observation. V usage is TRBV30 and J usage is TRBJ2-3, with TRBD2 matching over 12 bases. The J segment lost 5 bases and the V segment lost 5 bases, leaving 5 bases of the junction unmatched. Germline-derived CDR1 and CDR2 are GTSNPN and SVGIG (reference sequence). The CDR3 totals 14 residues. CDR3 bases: TGTGCCTGGGGGACTAGCGGGTTTGTAGATACGCAGTATTTT. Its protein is CAWGTSGFVDTQYF.

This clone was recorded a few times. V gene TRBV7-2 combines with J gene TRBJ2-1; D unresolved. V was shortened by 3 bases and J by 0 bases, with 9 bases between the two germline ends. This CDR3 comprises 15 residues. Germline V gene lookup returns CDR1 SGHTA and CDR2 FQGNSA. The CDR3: CASSFGSHSYNEQFF. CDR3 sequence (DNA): TGTGCCAGCAGCTTTGGCTCCCACTCCTACAATGAGCAGTTCTTC. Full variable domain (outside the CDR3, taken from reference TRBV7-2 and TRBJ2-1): GAGVSQSPSNKVTEKGKDVELRCDPISGHTALYWYRQSLGQGLEFLIYFQGNSAPDKSGLPSDRFSAERTGGSVSTLTIQRTQQEDSAVYLCASSFGSHSYNEQFFGPGTRLTVL.

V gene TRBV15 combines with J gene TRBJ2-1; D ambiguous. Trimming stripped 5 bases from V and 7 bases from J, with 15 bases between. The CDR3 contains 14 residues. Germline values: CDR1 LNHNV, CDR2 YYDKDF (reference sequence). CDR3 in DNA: TGTGCCACCAGCGGCGGCCTTTTACATAATGAGCAGTTCTTC. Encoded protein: CATSGGLLHNEQFF.

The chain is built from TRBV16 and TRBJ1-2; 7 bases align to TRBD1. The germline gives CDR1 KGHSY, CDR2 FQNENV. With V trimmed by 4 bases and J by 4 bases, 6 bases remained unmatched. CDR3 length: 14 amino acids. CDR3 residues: CASSLLQGIYGYTF. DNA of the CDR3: TGTGCCAGCAGCCTCCTACAGGGGATCTATGGCTACACCTTC.

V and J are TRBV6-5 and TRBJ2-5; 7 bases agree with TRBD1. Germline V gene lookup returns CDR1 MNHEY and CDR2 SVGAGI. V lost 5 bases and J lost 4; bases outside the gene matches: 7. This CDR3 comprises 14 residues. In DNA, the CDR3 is TGTGCCAGCAGTAACAACAGGGGTCGAGAGACCCAGTACTTC. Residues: CASSNNRGRETQYF.

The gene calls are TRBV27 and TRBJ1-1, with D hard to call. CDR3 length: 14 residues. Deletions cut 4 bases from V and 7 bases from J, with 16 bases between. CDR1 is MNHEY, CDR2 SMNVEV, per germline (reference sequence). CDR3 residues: CASSSLEGRFEAFF. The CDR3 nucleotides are TGTGCCAGCAGTTCCCTTGAAGGGCGGTTTGAAGCTTTCTTT.